Below, 12 T cell receptor beta chains from the same sample are listed, as sequenced in a study of T cell responses to AZD1222 COVID-19 vaccine. Profiled with immunoSEQ multiplex PCR; TCRdb holds only in-frame clones, not every one. The data contain some 130,000 clones, approximately 90% of them singletons. The sample here was peripheral blood, taken 28 days after the second AZD1222 dose. Source of these receptors: an adult who received the AZD1222 COVID-19 vaccine.

This clone was seen only a few times. V and J are TRBV2 and TRBJ2-7, with 11 bases fitting TRBD1. Germline V CDR1 and CDR2: SNHLY, FYNNEI. Unmatched junction bases numbered 7, after V lost 5 bases and J lost 4 bases. The CDR3 totals 15 residues. The CDR3 nucleotides are TGTGCCAGCAGTCCAACCCGGGACAGGGGGTACGAGCAGTACTTC. This gives the protein CASSPTRDRGYEQYF.

This chain joins TRBV19 and TRBJ1-5, with no clear D. The CDR3 runs 14 residues. Per the germline V gene, CDR1 is LNHDA and CDR2 is SQIVND (reference sequence). Trimming left V 1 base short and J 8 bases short, with 12 bases between. This CDR3 is CASSIAVSREPQHF. CDR3 in DNA: TGTGCCAGTAGTATAGCGGTTTCAAGGGAGCCCCAGCATTTT.

The chain links TRBV7-2 to TRBJ2-3, with 11 bases fitting TRBD2. With V trimmed by 6 bases and J by 6 bases, 11 bases remained unmatched. CDR1 is SGHTA, CDR2 FQGNSA, per germline. The CDR3 is 16 amino acids. As DNA, the CDR3 is TGTGCCAGCAGGCGGGGGACTAGCGGCCTGAGGGATACGCAGTATTTT. It translates to CASRRGTSGLRDTQYF.

This clone was found a few times. The CDR3 is CAGPISGTEKNYGYTF. Written as DNA, the CDR3 is TGTGCCGGGCCAATATCCGGGACAGAAAAGAACTATGGCTACACCTTC. This sequence joins TRBV21-1 and TRBJ1-2; TRBD1, as called in the table, went unchecked against the DNA. TRBV21-1 is assigned pseudogene status. The CDR3 loop spans 16 amino acids.

Points on this clone: This CDR3 is also generated by other DNA sequences in the sample. The J gene is TRBJ1-2, the V gene TRBV2; D call uncertain. The CDR3 has 13 residues. Germline loops: CDR1 SNHLY, CDR2 FYNNEI. V shed 3 bases and J shed 2 bases, with 7 bases lying between them. The CDR3 DNA reads TGTGCCAGCAGTGAGTCGGGGAACTATGGCTACACCTTC. Its translation is CASSESGNYGYTF.

The rearrangement links TRBV27 to TRBJ2-2; 11 bases line up with TRBD1. Germline-derived CDR1 and CDR2 are MNHEY and SMNVEV (reference sequence). Losses at the gene ends were 4 bases for V and 6 bases for J; bases not matched to a gene: 4. The CDR3 consists of 15 residues. CDR3 protein: CASSSKGQGAGELFF. The DNA of the CDR3 is TGTGCCAGCAGTTCCAAGGGACAGGGGGCCGGGGAGCTGTTTTTT.

CDR3 nucleotides: TGCAGCGTGAGGGAAAGCGGGAGGAAGGGAGAGCAGTTCTTC. Protein: CSVRESGRKGEQFF. The chain has TRBV29-1 and TRBJ2-1; TRBD2 agrees at 9 bases. The CDR3 spans 14 residues. Per the germline V gene, CDR1 is SQVTM and CDR2 is ANQGSEA. J gave up 10 bases and V 6 bases, and 13 bases lay outside the gene matches.

This clone was observed once. V is TRBV19 and J is TRBJ1-1; TRBD1 might be the D (5 bases). The germline V gene encodes CDR1 LNHDA and CDR2 SQIVND (reference sequence). CDR3 size: 12 residues. Trimming cost V 4 bases and J 5 bases, with 8 bases left between them. Here the CDR3 DNA reads TGTGCCAGTAGTACAGGGTTGACTGAAGCTTTCTTT. Its protein product is CASSTGLTEAFF.

The chain combines TRBV18 with TRBJ1-1; D possibly corresponds to TRBD1 (6 bases). Germline V gene sequence: CDR1 KGHSH, CDR2 LQKENI. This CDR3 has 15 amino acids. Deletions cut 3 bases from V and 0 bases from J, with 11 bases between. CDR3 region: CASSPRQDMNTEAFF. CDR3 nucleotides: TGTGCCAGCTCACCGCGACAGGACATGAACACTGAAGCTTTCTTT. Full variable domain (outside the CDR3, taken from reference TRBV18 and TRBJ1-1): NAGVMQNPRHLVRRRGQEARLRCSPMKGHSHVYWYRQLPEEGLKFMVYLQKENIIDESGMPKERFSAEFPKEGPSILRIQQVVRGDSAAYFCASSPRQDMNTEAFFGQGTRLTVV.

The rearrangement uses TRBV30 and TRBJ1-5; D not resolved. V was cut by 2 bases and J by 10 bases, with 18 bases left in between. The CDR3 has 14 residues. CDR1 GTSNPN and CDR2 SVGIG come from the germline V gene (reference sequence). The CDR3 sequence: CAWSPHPYYSPQHF. CDR3 in DNA: TGTGCCTGGAGTCCTCACCCTTATTATTCTCCCCAGCATTTT.

The chain has TRBV25-1 and TRBJ1-6; D may be TRBD1 (6 bases). V was clipped by 9 bases and J by 3 bases, with 9 bases between them. Germline V gene lookup returns CDR1 MGHDK and CDR2 SYGVNS. This CDR3 comprises 13 residues. The CDR3 bases are TGTGCCAGTACAGGGATCTATAATTCACCCCTCCACTTT. This sequence encodes CASTGIYNSPLHF.

The chain combines TRBV29-1 with TRBJ1-4; the D is unclear. Germline lookup yields CDR1 SQVTM and CDR2 ANQGSEA. Trimming pared 8 bases from V and 10 bases from J, leaving 20 bases between. The CDR3 covers 13 residues. The CDR3 DNA sequence: TGCAGCTTCTCCGGCGCCCTCAAGGGAAAACTGTTTTTT. The encoded protein is CSFSGALKGKLFF.